A selection of T cell receptor beta chains follows, all from one sample in a study of T cell changes during pregnancy in multiple sclerosis. Assay: immunoSEQ multiplex PCR; the TCRdb copy retains only in-frame clones and omits some. The sample records 45,000 or so clones, roughly 90% being singletons. The sequences come from peripheral blood, collected in the first trimester of pregnancy. The receptor set was obtained from a female donor with multiple sclerosis, enrolled in a pregnancy study. The CDR3 runs from the conserved cysteine through the conserved F or W. D genes are given only for firm matches. Only some rows state a clone size, as once, few, many or a class for expanded clones.

size	V	D	J	DNA	CDR3
-	TRBV30	-	TRBJ2-7	TGTGCCTGGAGTTCCCGGGACACGCTGGGCTACGAGCAGTACTTC	CAWSSRDTLGYEQYF
-	TRBV6-5	-	TRBJ1-5	TGTGCCAGCAGTTACTCGGCGCAGGGTCGACAGCCCCAGCATTTT	CASSYSAQGRQPQHF
-	TRBV28	-	TRBJ1-1	TGTGCCAGCAGGACCCTCTCGGGGGGGCGCAGCACTGAAGCTTTCTTT	CASRTLSGGRSTEAFF
-	TRBV11-3	-	TRBJ2-2	TGTGCCAGCAGCTTCGACACCACTTACACCGGGGAGCTGTTTTTT	CASSFDTTYTGELFF
-	TRBV11-2	TRBD1	TRBJ2-7	TGTGCCAGCAGGAATCCGGGACAGATCAACGAGCAGTACTTC	CASRNPGQINEQYF
-	TRBV6-5	TRBD1	TRBJ2-7	TGTGCCAGCAGTTACGACCGGGACAGGGCCTACGAGCAGTACTTC	CASSYDRDRAYEQYF
-	TRBV7-3	TRBD1	TRBJ2-1	TGTGCCAGCAGCCCGACAAGGGGGCCAGGGATCCCCAATGAGCAGTTCTTC	CASSPTRGPGIPNEQFF
-	TRBV19	-	TRBJ2-5	TGTGCCAGTAGTATCCGGGACTTCCAAGAGACCCAGTACTTC	CASSIRDFQETQYF
-	TRBV28	-	TRBJ1-4	TGTGCCAGCAGTTCCCCCGGGGGCCTGAGCGGGGCTAATGAAAAACTGTTTTTT	CASSSPGGLSGANEKLFF
-	TRBV6-1	-	TRBJ1-4	TGTGCCAGCAGTGAACAGGAAAAACTGTTTTTT	CASSEQEKLFF
-	TRBV2	TRBD1	TRBJ1-5	TGTGCCAGCAGTTACCAGGGGGCGGATCAGCCCCAGCATTTT	CASSYQGADQPQHF
-	TRBV11-3	-	TRBJ1-1	TGTGCCAGCAGCTTTCAGGGGACTGAAGCTTTCTTT	CASSFQGTEAFF
-	TRBV20-1	-	TRBJ1-1	TGCAGTGCCGGTAGAACAGGGGAAGCTTTCTTT	CSAGRTGEAFF
-	TRBV27	-	TRBJ2-2	TGTGCCAGCAGTTTTCTCGGTATCGGCACCGGGGAGCTGTTTTTT	CASSFLGIGTGELFF
few	TRBV2	-	TRBJ1-5	TGTGCCAGCAGTGAAGTGTCAGGGGACCAGCCCCAGCATTTT	CASSEVSGDQPQHF
once	TRBV10-1	-	TRBJ2-7	TGCGCCAGCAGTGCGACACTAGGCTACGAGCAGTACTTC	CASSATLGYEQYF